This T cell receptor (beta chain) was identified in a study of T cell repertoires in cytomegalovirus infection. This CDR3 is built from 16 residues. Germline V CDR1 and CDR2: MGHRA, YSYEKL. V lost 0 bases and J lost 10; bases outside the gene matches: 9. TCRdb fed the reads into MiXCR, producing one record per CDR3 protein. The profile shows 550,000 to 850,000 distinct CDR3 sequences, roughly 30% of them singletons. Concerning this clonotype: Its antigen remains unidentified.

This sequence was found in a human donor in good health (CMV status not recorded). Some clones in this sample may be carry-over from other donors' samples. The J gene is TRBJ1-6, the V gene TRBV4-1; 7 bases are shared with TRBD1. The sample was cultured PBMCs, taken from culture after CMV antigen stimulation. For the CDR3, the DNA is TGCGCCAGCAGCCAAGATCCCGGACAGGTGAAGTCACCCCTCCACTTT. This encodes CASSQDPGQVKSPLHF.